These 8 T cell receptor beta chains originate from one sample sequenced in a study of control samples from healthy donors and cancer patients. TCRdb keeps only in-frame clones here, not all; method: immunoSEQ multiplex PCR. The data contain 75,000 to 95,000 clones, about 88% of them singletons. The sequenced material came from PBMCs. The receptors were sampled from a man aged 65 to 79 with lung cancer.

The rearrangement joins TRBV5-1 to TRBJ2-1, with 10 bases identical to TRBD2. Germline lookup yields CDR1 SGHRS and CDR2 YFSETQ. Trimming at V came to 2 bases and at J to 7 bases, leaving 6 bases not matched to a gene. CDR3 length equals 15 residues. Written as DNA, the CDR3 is TGCGCCAGCAGCTTCCTAGCGGGGGCGGGGAATGAGCAGTTCTTC. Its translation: CASSFLAGAGNEQFF.

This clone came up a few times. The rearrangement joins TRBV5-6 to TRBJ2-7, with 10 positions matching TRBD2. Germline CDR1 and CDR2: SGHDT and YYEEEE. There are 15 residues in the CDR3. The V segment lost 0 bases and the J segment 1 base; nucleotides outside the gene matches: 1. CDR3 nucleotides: TGTGCCAGCAGCTTGGCTAGCGGGGGTTCCTACGAGCAGTACTTC. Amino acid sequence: CASSLASGGSYEQYF. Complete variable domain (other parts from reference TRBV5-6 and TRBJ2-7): DAGVTQSPTHLIKTRGQQVTLRCSPKSGHDTVSWYQQALGQGPQFIFQYYEEEERQRGNFPDRFSGHQFPNYSSELNVNALLLGDSALYLCASSLASGGSYEQYFGPGTRLTVT.

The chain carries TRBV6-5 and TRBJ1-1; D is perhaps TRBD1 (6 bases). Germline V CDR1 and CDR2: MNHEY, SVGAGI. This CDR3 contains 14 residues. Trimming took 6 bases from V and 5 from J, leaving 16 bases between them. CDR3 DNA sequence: TGTGCCAGCAGACGGGACTCGCAGGGGACTGAAGCTTTCTTT. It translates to CASRRDSQGTEAFF.

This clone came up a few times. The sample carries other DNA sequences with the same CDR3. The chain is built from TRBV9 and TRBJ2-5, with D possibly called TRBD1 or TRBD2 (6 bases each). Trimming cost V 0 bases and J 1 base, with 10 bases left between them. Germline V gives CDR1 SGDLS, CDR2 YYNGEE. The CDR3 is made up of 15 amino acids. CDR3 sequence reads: CASSVVGGGQETQYF. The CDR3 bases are TGTGCCAGCAGCGTAGTTGGAGGGGGCCAAGAGACCCAGTACTTC. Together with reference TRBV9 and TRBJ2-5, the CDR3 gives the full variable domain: DSGVTQTPKHLITATGQRVTLRCSPRSGDLSVYWYQQSLDQGLQFLIQYYNGEERAKGNILERFSAQQFPDLHSELNLSSLELGDSALYFCASSVVGGGQETQYFGPGTRLLVL.

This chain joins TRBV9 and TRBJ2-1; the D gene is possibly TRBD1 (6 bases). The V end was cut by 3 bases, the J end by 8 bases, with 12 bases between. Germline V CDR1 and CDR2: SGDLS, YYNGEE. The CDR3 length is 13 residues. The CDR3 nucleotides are TGTGCCAGCAGCGGAACAGGGTTCCATGAGCAGTTCTTC. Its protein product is CASSGTGFHEQFF. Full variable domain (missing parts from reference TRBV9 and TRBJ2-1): DSGVTQTPKHLITATGQRVTLRCSPRSGDLSVYWYQQSLDQGLQFLIQYYNGEERAKGNILERFSAQQFPDLHSELNLSSLELGDSALYFCASSGTGFHEQFFGPGTRLTVL.

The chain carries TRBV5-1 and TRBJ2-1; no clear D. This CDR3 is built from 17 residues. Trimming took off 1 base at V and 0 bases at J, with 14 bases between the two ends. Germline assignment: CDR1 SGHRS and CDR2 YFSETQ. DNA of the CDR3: TGCGCCAGCAGCTTGACTATCCAGCAAAGCTCCTACAATGAGCAGTTCTTC. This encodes CASSLTIQQSSYNEQFF.

The CDR3 spells CAWSVVPPNTGELFF. DNA of the CDR3: TGTGCCTGGAGTGTTGTACCACCGAACACCGGGGAGCTGTTTTTT. This chain connects TRBV30 to TRBJ2-2; D remains unclear. The germline CDR1 and CDR2 sequences are GTSNPN and SVGIG (reference sequence). The CDR3 has 15 amino acids. V was trimmed by 0 bases and J by 0 bases, leaving 8 bases between them. Variable domain in full (rest from reference TRBV30 and TRBJ2-2): SQTIHQWPATLVQPVGSPLSLECTVEGTSNPNLYWYRQAAGRGLQLLFYSVGIGQISSEVPQNLSASRPQDRQFILSSKKLLLSDSGFYLCAWSVVPPNTGELFFGEGSRLTVL.

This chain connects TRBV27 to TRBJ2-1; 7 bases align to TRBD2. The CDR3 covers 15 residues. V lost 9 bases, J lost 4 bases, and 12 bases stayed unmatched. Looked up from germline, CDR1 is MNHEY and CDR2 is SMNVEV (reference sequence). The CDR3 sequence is CASSPPSGVYNEQFF. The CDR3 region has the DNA TGTGCCAGTTCTCCCCCGAGCGGGGTGTACAATGAGCAGTTCTTC.